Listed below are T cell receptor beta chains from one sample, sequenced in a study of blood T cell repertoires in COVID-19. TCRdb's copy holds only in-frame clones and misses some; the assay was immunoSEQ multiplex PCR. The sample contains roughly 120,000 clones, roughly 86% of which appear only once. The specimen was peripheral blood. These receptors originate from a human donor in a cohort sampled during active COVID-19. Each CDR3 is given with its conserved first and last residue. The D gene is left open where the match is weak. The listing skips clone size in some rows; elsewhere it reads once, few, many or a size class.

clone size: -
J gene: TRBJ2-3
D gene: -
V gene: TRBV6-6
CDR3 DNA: TGTGCCAGCAGTCCAACAGATACGCAGTATTTT
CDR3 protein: CASSPTDTQYF

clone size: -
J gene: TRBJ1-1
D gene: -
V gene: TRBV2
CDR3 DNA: TGTGCCAGCAGTGAAGAGGGGACTCATGGAACTGAAGCTTTCTTT
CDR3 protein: CASSEEGTHGTEAFF

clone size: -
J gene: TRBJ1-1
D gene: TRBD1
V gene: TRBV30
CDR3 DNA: TGTGCCTGGAGTTACAGGGGGCGCGACACTGAAGCTTTCTTT
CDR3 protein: CAWSYRGRDTEAFF

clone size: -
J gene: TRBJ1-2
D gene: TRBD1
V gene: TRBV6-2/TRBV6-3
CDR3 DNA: TGTGCCAGCAGTTCTCAGTTGGACAGGGCCTATGGCTACACCTTC
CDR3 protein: CASSSQLDRAYGYTF

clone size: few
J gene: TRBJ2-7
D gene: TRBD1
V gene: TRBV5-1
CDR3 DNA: TGCGCCAGCAGCTTGTGGGACAGCGTCTACGAGCAGTACTTC
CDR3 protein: CASSLWDSVYEQYF

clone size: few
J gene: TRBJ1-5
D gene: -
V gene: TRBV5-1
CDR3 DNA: TGCGCCAGCAAGGCCTCAGGGGATTTGAGTCAGCCCCAGCATTTT
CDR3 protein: CASKASGDLSQPQHF

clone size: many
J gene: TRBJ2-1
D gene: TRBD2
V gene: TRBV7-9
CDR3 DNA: TGTGCCAGCAGCTTAGTTGCGGGAGAAGGCAATGAGCAGTTCTTC
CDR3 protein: CASSLVAGEGNEQFF

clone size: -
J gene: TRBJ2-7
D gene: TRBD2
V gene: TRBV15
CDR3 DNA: TGTGCCACCAGCAGAGGACTAGCGGGAGTGGGGGAGCAGTACTTC
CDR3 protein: CATSRGLAGVGEQYF

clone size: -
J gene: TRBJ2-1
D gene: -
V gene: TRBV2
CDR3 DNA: TGTGCCAGCGGGGCCCAGAGCTCCTACAATGAGCAGTTCTTC
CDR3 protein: CASGAQSSYNEQFF

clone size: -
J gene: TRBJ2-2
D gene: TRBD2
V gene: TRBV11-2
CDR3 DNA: TGTGCCAGCACCCACCCAGCGGGAGTGGGAATGCCCGGGGAGCTGTTTTTT
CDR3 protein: CASTHPAGVGMPGELFF